These 29 T cell receptor beta chains were sequenced from one sample in a study of blood T cell repertoires in COVID-19. The method was immunoSEQ multiplex PCR; TCRdb's version includes in-frame clones alone and lacks a portion of them. Among 250,000 to 350,000 clones listed, roughly 90% were seen once. The specimen sequenced was peripheral blood. Receptor source: a woman between 40 and 55 years old who had recovered from COVID-19.

The chain employs TRBV10-3 and TRBJ2-7; the D gene is possibly TRBD2 (7 bases). This CDR3 has 14 amino acids. V was trimmed by 6 bases and J by 5 bases, leaving 17 bases between them. Germline V gene lookup returns CDR1 ENHRY and CDR2 SYGVKD. The CDR3 here is CAIRGAREGDEQYF. The CDR3 DNA follows: TGTGCCATCAGGGGGGCCAGGGAGGGCGACGAGCAGTACTTC.

The rearrangement joins TRBV9 to TRBJ2-1; TRBD2 is a possible D gene (7 bases). The CDR3 is made up of 15 amino acids. V was cut by 3 bases and J by 9 bases, with 19 bases left in between. Germline values: CDR1 SGDLS, CDR2 YYNGEE. The CDR3 nucleotides read TGTGCCAGCAGCGCCCTCTCGGGGGGCGGTGCTGAGCAGTTCTTC. Its translation is CASSALSGGGAEQFF.

The rearrangement joins TRBV5-4 to TRBJ2-5, with 7 bases aligning to TRBD2. The CDR3 covers 14 residues. The germline gives CDR1 SGHNT, CDR2 YYREEE (reference sequence). Trimming at V came to 1 base and at J to 3 bases, leaving 3 bases not matched to a gene. DNA for the CDR3: TGTGCCAGCAGCTTGTCGGGAGGCGAAGAGACCCAGTACTTC. Translated: CASSLSGGEETQYF.

The chain carries TRBV18 and TRBJ2-1, with 8 bases aligning to TRBD2. The V gene end was trimmed by 3 bases and the J gene end by 12 bases; junction bases not matched to a gene: 16. The CDR3 extends over 16 amino acids. The V gene's germline CDR1 is KGHSH and CDR2 LQKENI. DNA of the CDR3: TGTGCCAGCTCACCTGCGTTCACTAGCGGACAGAGCCGGCAGTTCTTC. Protein sequence: CASSPAFTSGQSRQFF.

The rearrangement joins TRBV11-3 to TRBJ2-3, with TRBD2 matching 13 bases. The germline CDR1 and CDR2 sequences are SGHNT and YENEEA. The CDR3 is made up of 19 amino acids. V lost 7 bases to trimming and J lost 4 bases; unmatched junction nucleotides: 17. DNA of the CDR3: TGTGCCAGCAAGAGCGCTCGCCAACTAGCGGGAGGGGTACCAGATACGCAGTATTTT. It yields the protein CASKSARQLAGGVPDTQYF.

This clone came up a few times. The V gene is TRBV11-3, the J gene TRBJ1-3; D uncertain. Germline V lookup: CDR1 SGHNT, CDR2 YENEEA. The CDR3 runs to 16 residues. The ends were cut back, 1 base at V and 0 bases at J, with 10 bases in the middle. For the CDR3, the DNA is TGTGCCAGCAGCTTAGTGGCGGGGTTCTCTGGAAACACCATATATTTT. Amino acids: CASSLVAGFSGNTIYF.

The genes are TRBV3-1 (or the pseudogene TRBV3-2) and TRBJ2-7; D remains ambiguous. Germline loops: CDR1 LGHDT, CDR2 YNNKEL (reference sequence). V was shortened by 2 bases and J by 0 bases, with 14 bases between the two germline ends. The CDR3 is 16 residues long. CDR3 protein: CASSQYARWASYEQYF. Written as DNA, the CDR3 is TGTGCCAGCAGCCAATACGCGAGATGGGCCTCCTACGAGCAGTACTTC.

This clone appeared a single time. CDR3 residues: CASSLQSGTGELFF. The DNA for the CDR3 is TGTGCCAGCAGTCTTCAGTCGGGGACCGGGGAGCTGTTTTTT. This chain connects TRBV25-1 to TRBJ2-2, with TRBD2 as a possible D gene (5 bases). The CDR3 consists of 14 residues. The germline V gene has CDR1 MGHDK and CDR2 SYGVNS. V was pared by 5 bases and J by 5 bases, with 12 bases between.

The chain uses TRBV19 and TRBJ2-3, with 8 bases identical to TRBD2. V shed 10 bases, J shed 1 base, and the junction held 7 bases outside the gene matches. From germline, CDR1 is LNHDA and CDR2 SQIVND (reference sequence). The CDR3 spans 14 residues. The CDR3 DNA reads as TGTGCCACCGCAAGCGGGGGAGGCACAGATACGCAGTATTTT. It is translated as CATASGGGTDTQYF.

The V gene is TRBV12-3 or TRBV12-4, the J gene TRBJ1-2; D is ambiguous. The CDR3 totals 13 residues. V was cut by 3 bases and J by 7 bases, with 12 bases left in between. The CDR3 DNA follows: TGTGCCAGCAGTTTGCCGGGATTAGGTGGCTACACCTTC. Its translation: CASSLPGLGGYTF.

This clone has more than one count but fewer than ten. The J gene is TRBJ2-7, the V gene TRBV27; 12 bases agree with TRBD1. V was clipped by 5 bases and J by 6 bases; unmatched bases: 5. Germline lookup yields CDR1 MNHEY and CDR2 SMNVEV (reference sequence). The CDR3 spans 14 residues. The CDR3 here is CASSPGTGGTEQYF. The DNA of the CDR3 is TGTGCCAGCAGTCCCGGGACAGGGGGCACCGAGCAGTACTTC.

CDR3 nucleotide sequence: TGCGCCAGCAGCTTGGACATTAACTATGGCTACACCTTC. This sequence encodes CASSLDINYGYTF. The chain employs TRBV5-1 and TRBJ1-2; D gene uncertain. V gave up 0 bases and J gave up 1 base, with 4 bases separating them. CDR3 size: 13 residues. Germline-derived CDR1 and CDR2 are SGHRS and YFSETQ. The whole variable domain, filled in from reference TRBV5-1 and TRBJ1-2, reads KAGVTQTPRYLIKTRGQQVTLSCSPISGHRSVSWYQQTPGQGLQFLFEYFSETQRNKGNFPGRFSGRQFSNSRSEMNVSTLELGDSALYLCASSLDINYGYTFGSGTRLTVV.

In this sample, this clone turned up a few times. The chain joins TRBV24-1 to TRBJ1-3, with D unclear. Trimming removed 4 bases from V and 0 bases from J, with 15 bases in between. CDR3 size: 17 residues. Germline assignment: CDR1 KGHDR and CDR2 SFDVKD. The CDR3 region has the DNA TGTGCCACCAGTGAGACTCTACCCGGGAGCTCTGGAAACACCATATATTTT. Translated, it gives CATSETLPGSSGNTIYF.

This clone was recorded only once. The chain combines TRBV6-6 with TRBJ2-1; maybe TRBD2 (7 bases). The CDR3 covers 18 residues. V lost 5 bases to trimming and J lost 2 bases, with 22 bases between them. Germline V gene sequence: CDR1 MNHNY, CDR2 SVGAGI (reference sequence). The CDR3 sequence is CASSLTPSGGPPYNEQFF. As DNA, the CDR3 is TGTGCCAGCAGTCTGACTCCCTCGGGGGGCCCCCCCTACAATGAGCAGTTCTTC.

The chain recombines TRBV27 with TRBJ2-4; 9 bases line up with TRBD1. The CDR3 consists of 17 residues. Germline V lookup: CDR1 MNHEY, CDR2 SMNVEV (reference sequence). V gave up 3 bases and J gave up 7 bases; unmatched junction bases: 13. CDR3 region: CASSLLGDREGFNIQYF. CDR3 sequence (DNA): TGTGCCAGCAGTTTGTTAGGGGACAGGGAGGGTTTCAACATTCAGTACTTC.

The chain is built from TRBV21-1 and TRBJ1-2; the table assigns TRBD1, which was not confirmed against the DNA. TRBV21-1 is listed as a pseudogene. The CDR3 is 18 residues long. CDR3 in DNA: TGTGCCAGCAGCAAATTTTGGGACAATGGGTTAGCTAACTATGGCTACACCTTC. This translates into CASSKFWDNGLANYGYTF.

The DNA for the CDR3 is TGTGCCAGCAGCGCACAGGGAGTTTATACTGAAGCTTTCTTT. Translation: CASSAQGVYTEAFF. The chain employs TRBV7-2 and TRBJ1-1; tentatively, D is TRBD1 (6 bases). CDR1 and CDR2 (germline): SGHTA, FQGNSA. The CDR3 is 14 residues long. The germline V and J ends were trimmed by 5 bases and 5 bases, with 15 bases remaining between them.

Comments on this clone: A junction boundary mismatches the germline segment, possibly from a read error. This chain links TRBV6-5 with TRBJ1-1; D is ambiguous. The CDR3 has 15 residues. The germline V gene encodes CDR1 MNHEY and CDR2 SVGAGI. CDR3 nucleotide sequence: TGTGCCAGCAGTGACTCCAATACAGCGAACACTGAAGCTTTCTTT. This gives the protein CASSDSNTANTEAFF.

This clone appeared many times. The chain recombines TRBV4-1 with TRBJ2-7, with 8 bases matching TRBD1. The CDR3 sequence is 15 residues long. Looked up from germline, CDR1 is MGHRA and CDR2 is YSYEKL. The junction had 7 bases not matched to a gene; V was cut back by 4 bases and J by 2 bases. The CDR3 bases are TGCGCCAGCAGCCCGCCGACAGGGGATCCCTACGAGCAGTACTTC. Encoded protein: CASSPPTGDPYEQYF.

The rearrangement joins TRBV4-1 to TRBJ1-4; D not resolved. V was cut by 5 bases and J by 2 bases, with 15 bases left in between. Germline V gene sequence: CDR1 MGHRA, CDR2 YSYEKL. This CDR3 spans 16 amino acids. The CDR3 DNA sequence: TGCGCCAGCAGCTCCCGCCTCGCTAGTACTAATGAAAAACTGTTTTTT. Protein: CASSSRLASTNEKLFF.

The chain carries TRBV12-3 or TRBV12-4 and TRBJ2-2; D is unclear. With 3 bases removed from V and 7 bases from J, the gap between germline ends came to 6 bases. The CDR3 spans 12 residues. CDR3: CASSFLRGELFF. The CDR3 DNA reads TGTGCCAGCAGTTTTCTTCGCGGGGAGCTGTTTTTT.

A remark on this clone: The sample holds other DNA sequences that translate to the same CDR3. V and J are TRBV9 and TRBJ2-1; 7 nucleotides agree with TRBD1. The CDR3 runs to 13 residues. CDR1 SGDLS and CDR2 YYNGEE come from the germline V gene. With 10 bases clipped from V and 4 bases from J, the junction kept 8 bases outside the gene matches. This CDR3 reads CASSGTVYNEQFF. The CDR3 nucleotides read TGTGCCTCCTCCGGGACAGTTTACAATGAGCAGTTCTTC.

The genes are TRBV4-1 and TRBJ2-7, with no clear D. Germline CDR1 and CDR2: MGHRA and YSYEKL. The CDR3 is 14 residues long. Deletions cut 5 bases from V and 2 bases from J, with 13 bases between. CDR3 protein: CASSERVYTYEQYF. The CDR3 nucleotides read TGCGCCAGCAGCGAACGGGTCTACACCTACGAGCAGTACTTC.

This clone was counted once. The V and J genes are TRBV13 and TRBJ2-7, with 8 bases that match TRBD2. There are 16 residues in the CDR3. Germline CDR1 and CDR2: PRHDT and FYEKMQ (reference sequence). V trimming: 5 bases; J trimming: 6 bases; junction bases outside the gene matches: 15. The DNA for the CDR3 is TGTGCCAGCAGCCAATCGACTAGCGCAATAAATGTCGAGCAGTACTTC. Protein sequence: CASSQSTSAINVEQYF.

The chain combines TRBV7-7 with TRBJ2-3; D might be TRBD1 (6 bases). Trimming removed 5 bases at V and 7 bases at J, with 16 bases between. Germline V gene sequence: CDR1 SSHAT, CDR2 FNYEAQ (reference sequence). CDR3 size: 14 residues. CDR3 nucleotides: TGTGCCAGCAGCCCCGGGGCAGGGGTTAATACGCAGTATTTT. Its translation is CASSPGAGVNTQYF.

The V call is TRBV5-1, the J call TRBJ2-1; 12 nucleotides agree with TRBD2. Germline CDR1 SGHRS, CDR2 YFSETQ. Trimming removed 4 bases from V and 2 bases from J; junction bases left unmatched: 4. The length of the CDR3 is 16 residues. The CDR3 nucleotides are TGCGCCAGCAGCGCGGGACTAGCGGGTGCCTACAATGAGCAGTTCTTC. Translation: CASSAGLAGAYNEQFF.

This chain joins TRBV27 and TRBJ1-1; 7 bases are a match to TRBD1. Per the germline V gene, CDR1 is MNHEY and CDR2 is SMNVEV (reference sequence). J lost 3 bases, V lost 5 bases, and 6 bases had no gene match. CDR3 length: 14 residues. The chain's CDR3 is CASSPTGVDTEAFF. As DNA, the CDR3 is TGTGCCAGCAGTCCCACAGGGGTAGACACTGAAGCTTTCTTT.

This clone was seen more than once but under ten times. The chain combines TRBV15 with TRBJ2-1; 14 bases line up with TRBD2. The germline CDR1 and CDR2 sequences are LNHNV and YYDKDF (reference sequence). CDR3 size: 16 residues. The trim removed 3 bases at V and 9 bases at J, leaving 7 bases unmatched. The CDR3 loop reads CATSRGGLAGVGEQFF. CDR3 bases: TGTGCCACCAGCAGGGGGGGACTAGCGGGAGTCGGTGAGCAGTTCTTC.

The chain joins TRBV6-1 to TRBJ2-7; tentative D call: TRBD1 (6 bases). Trimming stripped 4 bases from V and 4 bases from J, with 32 bases between. This CDR3 contains 20 residues. CDR1 is MNHNS and CDR2 is SASEGT in the germline V gene. DNA of the CDR3: TGTGCCAGCAGTGCCGGCCAATGGGGGTTTCCGACAGGCGAAGGGTACGAGCAGTACTTC. It specifies CASSAGQWGFPTGEGYEQYF.